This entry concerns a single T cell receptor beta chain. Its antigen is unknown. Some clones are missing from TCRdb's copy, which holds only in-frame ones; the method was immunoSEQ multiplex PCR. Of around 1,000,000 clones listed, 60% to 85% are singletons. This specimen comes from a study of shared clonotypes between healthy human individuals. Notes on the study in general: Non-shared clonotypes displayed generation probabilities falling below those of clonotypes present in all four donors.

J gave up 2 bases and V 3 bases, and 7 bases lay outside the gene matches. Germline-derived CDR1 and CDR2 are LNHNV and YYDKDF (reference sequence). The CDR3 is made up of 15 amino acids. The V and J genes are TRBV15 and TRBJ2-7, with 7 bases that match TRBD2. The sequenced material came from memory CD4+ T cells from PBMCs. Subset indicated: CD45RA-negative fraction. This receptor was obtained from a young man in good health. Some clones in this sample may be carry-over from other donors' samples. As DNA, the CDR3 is TGTGCCACCAGCAGGGCCCCTAGCGGTGCCTACGAGCAGTACTTC. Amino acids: CATSRAPSGAYEQYF.